This section outlines one TCR beta chain sequence together with its context. The antigen is unknown. These data belong to a study of T cell repertoires in cytomegalovirus infection. Study-wide background: Public TCR beta signatures marked donors with CMV infection and the matching HLA.

TCRdb used MiXCR to reprocess the reads, holding one entry per CDR3 protein. The profile shows 100,000 to 150,000 distinct CDR3 sequences, more than 25% of them singletons. The CDR3 has 14 amino acids. CDR1 MNHEY and CDR2 SMNVEV come from the germline V gene (reference sequence). V was trimmed by 2 bases and J by 10 bases, leaving 12 bases between them. Study-level results: In two of eight donors, the top clonotype was HLA-C-restricted CMV-specific.

The source was CD8+ T cells from cultured PBMCs, collected from culture after CMV antigen stimulation. The TCR originated in a human donor in good health (CMV status not recorded). Some clones in this sample may be carry-over from other donors' samples. J is TRBJ1-6 and V is TRBV27; tentatively, D is TRBD1 (5 bases). CDR3 nucleotides: TGTGCCAGCAGTTTACAGACGGGGCAATCACCCCTCCACTTT. Translated, it gives CASSLQTGQSPLHF.